The 32 T cell receptor beta chains below were found in one sample sequenced in a study of vaccination and CD4 T cells after COVID-19. No antigens are known for them. The Oncomine TCR Beta short-read assay sequenced DNA from cultured CD4+ T cells. TCRdb called the PCR reads again in MiXCR, with one record for every CDR3 protein. The sample lists around 13,000 distinct CDR3 sequences; roughly 66% were seen once. Treatment noted: approximately nine-day PBMC culture with coronavirus spike peptide pools or control peptides (ViraFEST assay). The material was CD4+ T cells from blood, cultured in vitro, obtained before SARS-CoV-2 vaccination. The receptors shown here come from a human donor who had recovered from COVID-19.

This sequence joins TRBV6-1 and TRBJ2-3; TRBD2 agrees at 13 bases. Germline CDR1 MNHNS, CDR2 SASEGT. The V and J ends lost 5 bases and 6 bases, in that order; junction bases with no gene match: 11. This CDR3 has 17 residues. In DNA, the CDR3 is TGTGCCAGCAGTCGGCAAGGACTAGCGGGAGCGAGGGATACGCAGTATTTT. Protein sequence: CASSRQGLAGARDTQYF.

Notes on this clonotype: Sequence at one end of the junction differs from germline and may be a read error. The rearrangement links TRBV7-2 to TRBJ2-7, with 7 bases identical to TRBD1. The CDR3 has 13 amino acids. Per the germline V gene, CDR1 is SGHTA and CDR2 is FQGNSA. The CDR3 spells CASSLDRFYEQHF. The CDR3, as DNA: TGTGCCAGCAGTTTGGACAGGTTCTACGAGCAGCACTTC.

This chain uses TRBV6-4 with TRBJ1-2; D is perhaps TRBD1 (5 bases). V dropped 0 bases and J dropped 5 bases, with 19 bases sitting between them. Germline-derived CDR1 and CDR2 are MRHNA and SNTAGT. CDR3 length: 17 amino acids. Here the CDR3 reads CASSDSAGPGFWYGYTF. CDR3 DNA sequence: TGTGCCAGCAGTGACTCGGCAGGGCCTGGGTTCTGGTATGGCTACACCTTC.

The chain links TRBV27 to TRBJ1-2; possible D gene TRBD1, 5 bases. The V and J ends lost 7 bases and 5 bases respectively, with 17 bases between them. Germline V CDR1 and CDR2: MNHEY, SMNVEV (reference sequence). The CDR3 spans 14 residues. CDR3 nucleotides: TGTGCCAGCAAGCTGCCGGGACGGAAATATGGCTACACCTTC. This gives the protein CASKLPGRKYGYTF.

The rearrangement uses TRBV7-3 and TRBJ2-3; D uncertain. Germline assignment: CDR1 SGHTA and CDR2 FQGTGA. Trimming cost V 6 bases and J 0 bases, with 13 bases left between them. The CDR3 is made up of 15 amino acids. The CDR3 spells CASRKSAESTDTQYF. CDR3 nucleotide sequence: TGTGCCAGCAGGAAATCCGCGGAGAGCACAGATACGCAGTATTTT.

The chain carries TRBV29-1 and TRBJ1-2, with D tentatively TRBD1 (5 bases). The CDR3 is 13 amino acids. Germline-derived CDR1 and CDR2 are SQVTM and ANQGSEA. V gave up 6 bases and J gave up 5 bases, with 16 bases separating them. The CDR3 DNA reads as TGCAGCGTCCGCCCGGGACCCTTATATGGCTACACCTTC. Its protein product is CSVRPGPLYGYTF.

This clonotype was counted a few times. This rearrangement joins TRBV20-1 to TRBJ1-2; no clear D. CDR1 is DFQATT, CDR2 SNEGSKA, per germline (reference sequence). This CDR3 spans 14 amino acids. V was shortened by 6 bases and J by 8 bases, with 22 bases between the two germline ends. The CDR3 region is CSAIWRADNDGYTF. As DNA, the CDR3 is TGCAGTGCGATCTGGAGAGCGGATAATGACGGCTACACCTTC.

The chain recombines TRBV9 with TRBJ2-5; 10 nucleotides agree with TRBD2. CDR1 and CDR2 from the germline V gene are SGDLS and YYNGEE. With 4 bases clipped from V and 4 bases from J, the junction kept 10 bases outside the gene matches. The CDR3 totals 16 residues. The CDR3: CASSPRSGGERETQYF. The CDR3 bases are TGTGCCAGCAGCCCAAGGAGCGGGGGGGAAAGAGAGACCCAGTACTTC.

V is TRBV19 and J is TRBJ2-5; D call uncertain. The CDR3 length is 15 residues. V was cut by 4 bases and J by 5 bases, with 17 bases left in between. Germline values: CDR1 LNHDA, CDR2 SQIVND (reference sequence). CDR3 residues: CASSTVTASLETQYF. CDR3 DNA: TGTGCCAGTAGTACTGTAACCGCTAGTCTCGAGACCCAGTACTTC.

The gene calls are TRBV6-5 and TRBJ2-5, with D hard to call. The CDR3 totals 12 residues. Germline V lookup: CDR1 MNHEY, CDR2 SVGAGI. Trimming left V 2 bases short and J 3 bases short, with 4 bases between. CDR3 amino acids: CASSYREETQYF. The CDR3 nucleotides read TGTGCCAGCAGTTACAGGGAAGAGACCCAGTACTTC.

J is TRBJ1-2 and V is TRBV23-1, with TRBD1 as a possible D gene (5 bases). Being an ORF, TRBV23-1 has a function that is uncertain. V was trimmed by 0 bases and J by 6 bases, leaving 11 bases between them. The CDR3 runs to 14 residues. The CDR3 DNA reads TGCGCCAGCAGTCAATCACGGGGCCGGGATGGCTACACCTTC. Translating gives CASSQSRGRDGYTF.

V usage is TRBV20-1 and J usage is TRBJ1-1; the match to TRBD1 covers 7 bases. CDR1 and CDR2 from the germline V gene are DFQATT and SNEGSKA (reference sequence). V dropped 5 bases and J dropped 0; count of bases not matched to a gene: 3. The CDR3 covers 13 residues. The CDR3: CSALDRVNTEAFF. DNA of the CDR3: TGCAGTGCTCTTGACAGGGTGAACACTGAAGCTTTCTTT.

This rearrangement joins TRBV15 to TRBJ2-1, with TRBD2 matching 14 bases. With 3 bases clipped from V and 7 bases from J, the junction kept 20 bases outside the gene matches. The germline V gene encodes CDR1 LNHNV and CDR2 YYDKDF (reference sequence). This CDR3 has 21 amino acids. CDR3 amino acids: CATSSLHHGLAGGRPTNEQFF. DNA for the CDR3: TGTGCCACCAGCAGTCTCCACCACGGACTAGCGGGAGGAAGACCAACAAATGAGCAGTTCTTC.

The gene calls are TRBV30 and TRBJ1-2; D is unclear. The germline V and J ends were trimmed by 2 bases and 8 bases, with 12 bases remaining between them. The CDR3 has 12 amino acids. Germline V gene data show CDR1 as GTSNPN and CDR2 as SVGIG (reference sequence). The CDR3 DNA sequence: TGTGCCTGGAGTCATGACCTTGAAGGCTACACCTTC. Translating gives CAWSHDLEGYTF.

The CDR3 reads CSASKGTGRMNTEAFF. The CDR3, as DNA: TGCAGTGCTAGCAAGGGGACAGGGCGGATGAACACTGAAGCTTTCTTT. The J gene is TRBJ1-1, the V gene TRBV20-1, with 9 bases identical to TRBD1. The germline V gene has CDR1 DFQATT and CDR2 SNEGSKA (reference sequence). The CDR3 has 16 residues. With 3 bases clipped from V and 0 bases from J, the junction kept 8 bases outside the gene matches.

The DNA of the CDR3 is TGTGCCACCCCACGCAGATTGAGTGGGGTAAACACCGGGGAGCTGTTTTTT. Translated: CATPRRLSGVNTGELFF. V and J are TRBV6-1 and TRBJ2-2; D unresolved. Germline assignment: CDR1 MNHNS and CDR2 SASEGT. With 10 bases removed from V and 2 bases from J, the gap between germline ends came to 23 bases. The CDR3 totals 17 residues.

This chain uses TRBV21-1 with TRBJ2-2. TRBV21-1 is flagged as a pseudogene. The CDR3 is 16 amino acids. The DNA of the CDR3 is TGTGCCAGCAGCAATTATAGGCAGAATAACACCGGGGAGCTGTTTTTT. It yields the protein CASSNYRQNNTGELFF.

The chain joins TRBV20-1 to TRBJ1-4; 9 nucleotides match TRBD1. V lost 4 bases to trimming and J lost 7 bases; unmatched junction nucleotides: 4. CDR1 and CDR2 from the germline V gene are DFQATT and SNEGSKA (reference sequence). The CDR3 has 13 residues. CDR3 DNA: TGCAGTGCTATCGGGACAGGGATTGAAAAACTGTTTTTT. It yields the protein CSAIGTGIEKLFF.

The rearrangement uses TRBV7-9 and TRBJ1-4, with TRBD1 identical over 8 bases. The CDR3 consists of 15 residues. V was clipped by 5 bases and J by 5 bases; unmatched bases: 7. The V gene's germline CDR1 is SEHNR and CDR2 FQNEAQ (reference sequence). CDR3 coding DNA: TGTGCCAGCAGCCGGGACAGGACCAACAATGAAAAACTGTTTTTT. Translated: CASSRDRTNNEKLFF.

The chain carries TRBV11-2 and TRBJ2-1, with TRBD2 matching over 9 bases. Germline CDR1 and CDR2: SGHAT and FQNNGV. The CDR3 is 15 amino acids. The V segment lost 3 bases and the J segment 2 bases; nucleotides outside the gene matches: 2. CDR3 sequence: CASSLLAGTYNEQFF. The CDR3 nucleotides read TGTGCCAGCAGCTTGCTAGCGGGAACCTACAATGAGCAGTTCTTC.

CDR3 amino acids: CASSLPGLAGYNEQFF. The CDR3 bases are TGTGCCAGCAGCCTACCCGGACTAGCGGGGTACAATGAGCAGTTCTTC. This chain links TRBV5-4 with TRBJ2-1; 12 nucleotides match TRBD2. The V segment lost 4 bases and the J segment 4 bases; nucleotides outside the gene matches: 6. Per germline, CDR1 SGHNT and CDR2 YYREEE (reference sequence). There are 16 residues in the CDR3.

This rearrangement joins TRBV23-1 to TRBJ2-3, with D uncertain. TRBV23-1 is an open reading frame whose function is uncertain. This CDR3 has 16 amino acids. Between the trimmed V and J ends, which lost 2 bases and 3 bases, there was a span of 15 bases. The CDR3 region is CASSQGALSPTDTQYF. CDR3 in DNA: TGCGCCAGCAGTCAAGGAGCCCTATCGCCGACAGATACGCAGTATTTT.

This clonotype has only a few counts. J is TRBJ2-4 and V is TRBV7-2; tentatively, D is TRBD1 (5 bases). CDR3 size: 12 residues. Germline-derived CDR1 and CDR2 are SGHTA and FQGNSA. Trimming shortened V by 6 bases and J by 6 bases, and 9 bases separated the two germline ends. The CDR3 DNA is TGTGCCAGCAGTCCCGACAGAAACATTCAGTACTTC. This gives the protein CASSPDRNIQYF.

This clonotype was recorded once. DNA for the CDR3: TGTGCCATCAGTGATGGGACTAGCGGGAGCCCTTGGGAAGACGAGCAGTACTTC. The encoded protein is CAISDGTSGSPWEDEQYF. The rearrangement links TRBV10-3 to TRBJ2-7, with 14 bases aligning to TRBD2. The CDR3 runs to 18 residues. Germline V CDR1 and CDR2: ENHRY, SYGVKD. Losses at the gene ends were 3 bases for V and 5 bases for J; bases not matched to a gene: 12.

The rearrangement links TRBV20-1 to TRBJ2-2; TRBD1 agrees at 11 bases. Germline assignment: CDR1 DFQATT and CDR2 SNEGSKA (reference sequence). Losses at the gene ends were 5 bases for V and 5 bases for J; bases not matched to a gene: 4. The CDR3 is 14 residues long. The CDR3 region has the DNA TGCAGTGCTTTGGACAGGGGGCGAACCGGGGAGCTGTTTTTT. It encodes CSALDRGRTGELFF.

J is TRBJ2-2 and V is TRBV20-1, with 8 bases aligning to TRBD2. The CDR3 length is 13 residues. CDR1 DFQATT and CDR2 SNEGSKA come from the germline V gene (reference sequence). Trimming cost V 2 bases and J 4 bases; bases outside gene matches: 0. As DNA, the CDR3 is TGCAGTGCTAGACTAGCGGGCACCGGGGAGCTGTTTTTT. This codes for CSARLAGTGELFF.

This clonotype has just a few counts. CDR3 amino acids: CASSSRTGPRYGYTF. CDR3 nucleotides: TGTGCCAGCAGCTCGAGGACAGGGCCGCGCTATGGCTACACCTTC. This rearrangement joins TRBV5-6 to TRBJ1-2; 8 bases are shared with TRBD1. In germline, CDR1 is SGHDT, CDR2 YYEEEE. CDR3 length: 15 amino acids. V dropped 3 bases and J dropped 4; count of bases not matched to a gene: 8.

The chain has TRBV5-8 and TRBJ2-2; TRBD1 matches 10 bases. V shed 6 bases and J 4 bases; nucleotides not matched to a gene: 12. This CDR3 comprises 17 residues. Germline CDR1 SGHTS, CDR2 YDEGEE. As DNA, the CDR3 is TGTGCCAGCAACGACCGGGACAGGGGCCAGGTCACCGGGGAGCTGTTTTTT. This codes for CASNDRDRGQVTGELFF.

The V gene is TRBV6-1, the J gene TRBJ1-1; maybe TRBD1 (5 bases). The CDR3 has 12 residues. The V end lost 4 bases, the J end lost 11 bases, and 14 bases lay between the germline ends. The germline V gene encodes CDR1 MNHNS and CDR2 SASEGT. For the CDR3, the DNA is TGTGCCAGCAGTGGTCAGGGCAGGGACGCTTTCTTT. This gives the protein CASSGQGRDAFF.

The chain combines TRBV20-1 with TRBJ2-1, with D unclear. The length of the CDR3 is 11 residues. Trimming removed 6 bases from V and 9 bases from J, with 12 bases in between. Germline V gene sequence: CDR1 DFQATT, CDR2 SNEGSKA (reference sequence). The CDR3 sequence is CSAEITREQFF. In DNA form, the CDR3 reads TGCAGTGCAGAGATAACACGTGAGCAGTTCTTC.

This clonotype was counted once. CDR3 loop: CASSDRYRGADEQFF. In nucleotides, the CDR3 is TGTGCCAGCAGTGACCGTTACAGGGGGGCCGATGAGCAGTTCTTC. This chain uses TRBV6-4 with TRBJ2-1; TRBD1 agrees at 8 bases. The CDR3 has 15 residues. Germline CDR1 reads MRHNA; CDR2 reads SNTAGT. V dropped 2 bases and J dropped 8; count of bases not matched to a gene: 8.

A word on this clonotype: The junction shows a germline mismatch at one end, possibly a read error. V and J are TRBV12-3 or TRBV12-4 and TRBJ2-5, with D possibly matching TRBD2 (6 bases). The CDR3 runs to 13 residues. CDR3: CTSSFWGDETQYF. The CDR3 DNA reads TGTACCAGCAGTTTCTGGGGGGATGAGACCCAGTACTTC.